This T cell receptor (beta chain) was captured in a study of TIL therapy for anti-PD-1-resistant metastatic lung cancer. Sequencing used immunoSEQ v3. The repertoire was sequenced with immunoSEQ multiplex PCR; TCRdb's copy has only in-frame clones and lacks some. The sample comprises about 52,000 clones, 79% of which are singletons, and 4% to 6% rests with the top ten. The CDR3 length is 15 residues. The V segment lost 4 bases and the J segment 4 bases; nucleotides outside the gene matches: 6. CDR1 is KGHSY and CDR2 is FQNENV in the germline V gene. Specified time point: pre-treatment sample, taken before nivolumab and TIL therapy.

The rearrangement joins TRBV16 to TRBJ1-4; TRBD1 agrees at 7 bases. The input for sequencing was blood, taken at baseline. This receptor was identified in a woman between 25 and 85 years old with non-small cell lung cancer. CDR3 residues: CASSRSGTDNEKLFF. The DNA of the CDR3 is TGTGCCAGCAGCCGCTCGGGGACAGATAATGAAAAACTGTTTTTT.